This entry lists 30 T cell receptor beta chains sequenced from one sample in a study of post-analysis software for immune sequencing data. Unique molecular identifiers featured in each of the TCR beta cDNA libraries. TCRdb analysed the PCR reads with MiXCR anew, one entry per CDR3 protein. The profile shows about 620,000 distinct CDR3 sequences, roughly 45% of them singletons. Their antigens remain unidentified. Study-level results: Several TRBV segments were more frequent in patients than controls; TRBV5-6, TRBV5-1 and TRBV20-1 belonged to this group.

The sample consisted of blood. Every receptor here comes from a girl aged 10 to 17 with multiple sclerosis.

In this sample, this clonotype turned up once. The CDR3: CASSIEGGYKATGGYTF. CDR3 DNA: TGTGCCAGCAGCATAGAAGGGGGCTACAAGGCGACGGGTGGCTACACCTTC. The chain combines TRBV9 with TRBJ1-2; 7 nucleotides line up with TRBD1. Germline CDR1 is SGDLS and CDR2 is YYNGEE. The junction had 19 bases not matched to a gene; V was cut back by 4 bases and J by 7 bases. This CDR3 region has 17 residues.

V and J are TRBV30 and TRBJ2-3; tentatively, D is TRBD2 (5 bases). The CDR3 has 12 amino acids. The germline V and J ends were trimmed by 1 base and 7 bases, with 9 bases remaining between them. Germline V gene lookup returns CDR1 GTSNPN and CDR2 SVGIG (reference sequence). The chain's CDR3 is CAWSERLNTQYF. In DNA, the CDR3 is TGTGCCTGGAGTGAGCGGCTCAATACGCAGTATTTT.

This chain connects TRBV24-1 to TRBJ2-7, with D tentatively TRBD2 (5 bases). V was trimmed by 4 bases and J by 2 bases, leaving 14 bases between them. CDR3 length: 15 amino acids. CDR1 and CDR2 (germline): KGHDR, SFDVKD. The CDR3 nucleotides read TGTGCCACCAGTGACGCCAGAGGGTTGACCTACGAGCAGTACTTC. This gives the protein CATSDARGLTYEQYF.

This sequence joins TRBV10-3 and TRBJ2-3; no firm D call. The CDR3 totals 15 residues. V lost 3 bases and J 4 bases, leaving 14 bases between the germline ends. Per the germline V gene, CDR1 is ENHRY and CDR2 is SYGVKD. The CDR3: CAISDRGRNADTQYF. The CDR3 DNA reads as TGTGCCATCAGTGATCGTGGCAGAAATGCAGATACGCAGTATTTT.

This chain joins TRBV12-3 or TRBV12-4 and TRBJ2-3, with D tentatively TRBD2 (6 bases). The V end lost 3 bases, the J end lost 3 bases, and 19 bases lay between the germline ends. This CDR3 has 17 amino acids. CDR3 nucleotides: TGTGCCAGCAGTTTCCTAGCGAGAGACGGTTTTACAGATACGCAGTATTTT. Protein product: CASSFLARDGFTDTQYF.

This chain links TRBV4-1 with TRBJ2-1; D not resolved. This CDR3 region has 17 residues. Germline assignment: CDR1 MGHRA and CDR2 YSYEKL. Trimming removed 3 bases from V and 3 bases from J, with 18 bases in between. As DNA, the CDR3 is TGCGCCAGCAGCCAGACAATAAGCCGTACTTTCTACAATGAGCAGTTCTTC. Protein sequence: CASSQTISRTFYNEQFF.

The genes are TRBV12-3 or TRBV12-4 and TRBJ2-7; 8 nucleotides line up with TRBD2. Germline trimming cut 5 bases from V and 7 bases from J; bases unmatched to any gene: 16. The CDR3 spans 16 residues. In DNA form, the CDR3 reads TGTGCCAGCAGTCCCGTGGGTAGCGGGACGTCGTGGGAGCAGTACTTC. This codes for CASSPVGSGTSWEQYF.

This clonotype came up a few times. The rearrangement uses TRBV3-1 and TRBJ1-2; D gene uncertain. Germline loops: CDR1 LGHDT, CDR2 YNNKEL (reference sequence). The CDR3 runs 15 residues. V shed 6 bases and J shed 6 bases, with 20 bases lying between them. The chain's CDR3 is CASSPRVYPDDGYTF. CDR3 nucleotide sequence: TGTGCCAGCAGTCCACGGGTTTACCCCGACGATGGCTACACCTTC.

The V gene is TRBV7-9, the J gene TRBJ2-1; D is unclear. CDR1 is SEHNR and CDR2 is FQNEAQ in the germline V gene (reference sequence). This CDR3 is 10 amino acids long. V was clipped by 9 bases and J by 8 bases, with 8 bases between them. The CDR3 DNA reads TGTGCCAGTCGAGAGGATGAGCAGTTCTTC. As protein: CASREDEQFF.

This clonotype turned up a few times. The chain uses TRBV2 and TRBJ2-3, with D hard to call. The CDR3 extends over 12 amino acids. V dropped 4 bases and J dropped 2 bases, with 4 bases sitting between them. The germline V gene encodes CDR1 SNHLY and CDR2 FYNNEI. The CDR3 is CASSGYTDTQYF. Written as DNA, the CDR3 is TGTGCCAGCAGTGGGTACACAGATACGCAGTATTTT.

This chain joins TRBV6-5 and TRBJ1-6; no clear D. Trimming cost V 4 bases and J 10 bases, with 17 bases left between them. CDR1 is MNHEY and CDR2 is SVGAGI in the germline V gene. This CDR3 region has 15 residues. The chain's CDR3 is CASSSRVGFSSPLHF. The DNA of the CDR3 is TGTGCCAGCAGTTCGAGGGTTGGATTTTCCTCACCCCTCCACTTT.

This clonotype has only a few counts. The CDR3 spells CASSLGRPGSYEQYF. In nucleotides, the CDR3 is TGCGCCAGCAGCTTAGGACGCCCAGGCTCCTACGAGCAGTACTTC. This rearrangement joins TRBV5-1 to TRBJ2-7; D call uncertain. This CDR3 is 15 amino acids long. Germline V gives CDR1 SGHRS, CDR2 YFSETQ. Trimming pared 2 bases from V and 0 bases from J, leaving 12 bases between.

This sequence joins TRBV2 and TRBJ2-7; D perhaps matches TRBD2 (5 bases). Germline loops: CDR1 SNHLY, CDR2 FYNNEI. This CDR3 region has 14 residues. Trimming removed 7 bases from V and 2 bases from J, with 15 bases in between. The CDR3 coding sequence is TGTGCCAGCACCGGGGTCCGGCAGACCTACGAGCAGTACTTC. Protein sequence: CASTGVRQTYEQYF.

The table lists this clonotype with a count of one. The rearrangement uses TRBV10-3 and TRBJ1-1; tentative D call: TRBD1 (5 bases). The CDR3 is 15 residues long. Trimming removed 4 bases at V and 3 bases at J, with 15 bases between. Germline lookup yields CDR1 ENHRY and CDR2 SYGVKD. CDR3 coding DNA: TGTGCCATCAGTGGTGACCGGGGGAGGGACACTGAAGCTTTCTTT. It codes for CAISGDRGRDTEAFF.

As to this clonotype: A much more abundant neighbour one base away suggests this may be a read error. It is likely a read error, because the conserved phenylalanine at the end of the CDR3 is missing. The chain uses TRBV6-5 and TRBJ2-7, with D maybe TRBD2 (5 bases). This CDR3 region has 13 residues. The germline V and J ends were trimmed by 7 bases and 4 bases, with 14 bases remaining between them. Germline CDR1 MNHEY, CDR2 SVGAGI. The CDR3 DNA sequence: TGTGCCAGCAAAGCGACTACTACTTACGAGCAGTACTGC. The encoded protein is CASKATTTYEQYC.

This chain joins TRBV6-1 and TRBJ1-1, with D possibly matching TRBD1 (5 bases). V was trimmed by 6 bases and J by 1 base, leaving 15 bases between them. The CDR3 consists of 15 residues. Germline V gene sequence: CDR1 MNHNS, CDR2 SASEGT. The CDR3 DNA is TGTGCCAGCAGCACGGGGGGGAGGAAGAACACTGAAGCTTTCTTT. This sequence encodes CASSTGGRKNTEAFF.

The V call is TRBV5-6, the J call TRBJ1-2; the match to TRBD1 covers 7 bases. This CDR3 has 15 residues. Germline CDR1 and CDR2: SGHDT and YYEEEE. Unmatched junction bases numbered 10, after V lost 4 bases and J lost 4 bases. The DNA of the CDR3 is TGTGCCAGCAGCCCGACGACAGGGCCCTCCTATGGCTACACCTTC. Translated, it gives CASSPTTGPSYGYTF.

The CDR3 bases are TGTGCCATCAGTGGGCATGGGCGGGGGGCCCCCAATGAGCAGTTCTTC. The encoded protein is CAISGHGRGAPNEQFF. The chain has TRBV10-3 and TRBJ2-1; 8 positions match TRBD2. Germline CDR1 reads ENHRY; CDR2 reads SYGVKD. This CDR3 has 16 amino acids. V lost 4 bases and J lost 6; bases outside the gene matches: 11.

CDR3 amino acids: CASSLTSGGAGETQYF. CDR3 nucleotides: TGTGCCAGCAGCCTGACTAGCGGGGGGGCTGGAGAGACCCAGTACTTC. The gene calls are TRBV6-5 and TRBJ2-5; TRBD2 matches 14 bases. The CDR3 runs 16 residues. Unmatched junction bases numbered 7, after V lost 6 bases and J lost 4 bases. From germline, CDR1 is MNHEY and CDR2 SVGAGI.

The chain recombines TRBV12-3 or TRBV12-4 with TRBJ2-1; D gene uncertain. The CDR3 extends over 14 amino acids. Trimming removed 0 bases from V and 6 bases from J, with 9 bases in between. The chain's CDR3 is CASSLAAVGNEQFF. The CDR3 coding sequence is TGTGCCAGCAGTTTAGCTGCAGTGGGCAATGAGCAGTTCTTC.

The chain combines TRBV5-1 with TRBJ1-2, with D possibly matching TRBD1 (6 bases). The CDR3 extends over 14 amino acids. Germline V lookup: CDR1 SGHRS, CDR2 YFSETQ. Trimming took off 0 bases at V and 7 bases at J, with 13 bases between the two ends. CDR3 loop: CASSLVTTGGGYTF. The CDR3 DNA follows: TGCGCCAGCAGCTTGGTGACGACAGGCGGTGGCTACACCTTC.

The chain is built from TRBV10-3 and TRBJ2-2; TRBD1 aligns across 9 bases. The V gene end was trimmed by 0 bases and the J gene end by 1 base; junction bases not matched to a gene: 6. CDR3 length: 18 amino acids. The V gene's germline CDR1 is ENHRY and CDR2 SYGVKD. CDR3 in amino acids: CAISESPGTGLNTGELFF. The CDR3 region has the DNA TGTGCCATCAGTGAGTCTCCCGGGACAGGGTTGAACACCGGGGAGCTGTTTTTT.

This clonotype was counted between two and nine times. The genes are TRBV12-3 or TRBV12-4 and TRBJ2-7; 9 bases map to TRBD1. This CDR3 has 14 amino acids. Germline trimming cut 5 bases from V and 2 bases from J; bases unmatched to any gene: 4. In nucleotides, the CDR3 is TGTGCCAGCAGTACAGGACAGGGGCCCTACGAGCAGTACTTC. This gives the protein CASSTGQGPYEQYF.

This clonotype was seen only a few times. The J gene is TRBJ2-3, the V gene TRBV12-3 or TRBV12-4; D is perhaps TRBD1 (6 bases). The CDR3 has 15 residues. The V end was cut by 7 bases, the J end by 1 base, with 15 bases between. The CDR3 DNA reads TGTGCCAGCAAGCCAGGGGCCGCGGGCACAGATACGCAGTATTTT. It yields the protein CASKPGAAGTDTQYF.

V gene TRBV10-3 combines with J gene TRBJ2-5; TRBD2 matches at 11 bases. The V and J ends lost 8 bases and 11 bases, in that order; junction bases with no gene match: 13. The CDR3 totals 14 residues. Germline CDR1 reads ENHRY; CDR2 reads SYGVKD. CDR3 sequence: CAIREASGRNGQYF. CDR3 in DNA: TGTGCCATCCGGGAGGCTAGCGGGAGGAACGGGCAGTACTTC.

This clonotype occurred once. The chain uses TRBV4-2 and TRBJ1-2, with D hard to call. V lost 3 bases to trimming and J lost 7 bases, with 21 bases between them. The germline V gene has CDR1 LGHNA and CDR2 YNFKEQ. The CDR3 sequence is 16 residues long. The chain's CDR3 is CASSQGRATTPGGYTF. The DNA of the CDR3 is TGTGCCAGCAGCCAGGGCCGGGCCACAACCCCGGGTGGCTACACCTTC.

This clonotype turned up a few times. The chain joins TRBV10-2 to TRBJ2-7, with D unresolved. V shed 7 bases and J shed 2 bases, with 9 bases lying between them. This CDR3 is built from 12 residues. Germline V gene data show CDR1 as WSHSY and CDR2 as SAAADI. CDR3 loop: CASIGYPYEQYF. Here the CDR3 DNA reads TGCGCCAGCATAGGGTATCCCTACGAGCAGTACTTC.

The genes are TRBV9 and TRBJ2-3; the match to TRBD2 covers 8 bases. This CDR3 comprises 15 residues. Germline V CDR1 and CDR2: SGDLS, YYNGEE. V lost 0 bases and J lost 3; bases outside the gene matches: 3. CDR3 nucleotide sequence: TGTGCCAGCAGCGTAGGGGTAGCGGGGACAGATACGCAGTATTTT. It encodes CASSVGVAGTDTQYF.

This rearrangement joins TRBV30 to TRBJ1-1; the match to TRBD1 covers 9 bases. The CDR3 is 14 residues long. Germline values: CDR1 GTSNPN, CDR2 SVGIG (reference sequence). V shed 0 bases, J shed 4 bases, and the junction held 3 bases outside the gene matches. The CDR3: CAWSVGQGSTEAFF. The CDR3 DNA is TGTGCCTGGAGTGTGGGACAGGGTTCCACTGAAGCTTTCTTT.

In its sample, this clonotype was seen a few times. J is TRBJ1-5 and V is TRBV10-3; the D is unclear. The CDR3 consists of 13 residues. V dropped 7 bases and J dropped 7 bases, with 14 bases sitting between them. Germline CDR1 and CDR2: ENHRY and SYGVKD. The CDR3 here is CAINPGGNQPQHF. CDR3 DNA sequence: TGTGCCATCAACCCCGGAGGGAACCAGCCCCAGCATTTT.